This T cell receptor beta chain was observed in a study of human T cells and chemical hapten exposure. Study-level points and caveats: PT1 expanded TCR counts correlated positively with patch test score. Sensitizing with DPC caused no change in TCRs above 1 in 1000 frequency. Expanded TCRs made up significantly more big CDR3 similarity clusters than controls did.

One entry per CDR3 protein results from TCRdb running MiXCR on the RACE reads. The sample contains 95,000 to 150,000 distinct CDR3 sequences, less than 15% of which appear only once. The CDR3 runs to 13 residues. Germline V gene lookup returns CDR1 SQVTM and CDR2 ANQGSEA. V gave up 3 bases and J gave up 0 bases, with 8 bases separating them. This clonotype was counted many times. The antigen is undetermined. Indicated time point: pre-sensitization, week 0. The treatment here: therapeutic diphenylcyclopropenone sensitization with weekly scalp DPC. The sample here was whole blood, taken in connection with sensitization to the hapten diphenylcyclopropenone (DPC). The receptor comes from a woman younger than 30 with alopecia areata. Some clones in this sample may be carry-over from other donors' samples. The chain has TRBV29-1 and TRBJ1-1, with D uncertain. CDR3 sequence: CSVDNTVNTEAFF. The CDR3 DNA reads as TGCAGCGTTGATAACACCGTGAACACTGAAGCTTTCTTT.